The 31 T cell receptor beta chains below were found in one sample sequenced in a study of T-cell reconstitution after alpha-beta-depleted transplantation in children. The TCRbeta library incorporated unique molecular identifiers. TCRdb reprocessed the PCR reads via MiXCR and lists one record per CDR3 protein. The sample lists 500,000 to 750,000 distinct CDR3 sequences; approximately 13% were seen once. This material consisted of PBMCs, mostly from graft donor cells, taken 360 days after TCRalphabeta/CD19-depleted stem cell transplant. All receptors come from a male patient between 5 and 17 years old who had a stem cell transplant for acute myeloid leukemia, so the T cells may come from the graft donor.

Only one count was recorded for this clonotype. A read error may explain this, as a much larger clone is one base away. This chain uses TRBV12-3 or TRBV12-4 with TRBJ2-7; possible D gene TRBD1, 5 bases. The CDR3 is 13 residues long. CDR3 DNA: TGTGCCAGCAGTTTAGCCAGGGTTCACGAGCAGCACTTC. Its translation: CASSLARVHEQHF.

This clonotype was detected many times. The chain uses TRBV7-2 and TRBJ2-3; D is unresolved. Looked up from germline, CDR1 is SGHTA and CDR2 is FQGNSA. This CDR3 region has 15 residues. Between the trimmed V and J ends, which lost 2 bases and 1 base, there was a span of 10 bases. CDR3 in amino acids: CASSLYILGTDTQYF. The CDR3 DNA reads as TGTGCCAGCAGCTTATACATCCTGGGCACAGATACGCAGTATTTT.

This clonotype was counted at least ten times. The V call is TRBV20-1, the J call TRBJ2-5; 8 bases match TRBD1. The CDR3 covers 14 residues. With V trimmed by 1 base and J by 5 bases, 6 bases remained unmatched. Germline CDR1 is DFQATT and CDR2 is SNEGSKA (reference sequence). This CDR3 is CSARAFRGRETQYF. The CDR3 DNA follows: TGCAGTGCTAGAGCCTTCAGGGGGCGCGAGACCCAGTACTTC.

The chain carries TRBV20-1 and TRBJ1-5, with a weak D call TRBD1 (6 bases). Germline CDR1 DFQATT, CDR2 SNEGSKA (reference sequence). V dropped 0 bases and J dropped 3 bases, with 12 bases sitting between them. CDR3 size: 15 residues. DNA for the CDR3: TGCAGTGCTAGAGATGGTGGACAGTACAATCAGCCCCAGCATTTT. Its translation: CSARDGGQYNQPQHF.

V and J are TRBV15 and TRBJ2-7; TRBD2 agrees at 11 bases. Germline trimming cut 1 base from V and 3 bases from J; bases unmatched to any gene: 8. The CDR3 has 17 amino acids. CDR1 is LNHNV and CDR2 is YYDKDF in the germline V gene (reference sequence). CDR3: CATSRGLAGSSGYEQYF. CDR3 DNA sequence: TGTGCCACCAGCAGAGGACTAGCGGGGTCTTCAGGCTACGAGCAGTACTTC.

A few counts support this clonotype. The CDR3 loop reads CAISEATGLAVGEQFF. CDR3 in DNA: TGTGCCATCAGTGAGGCTACGGGACTAGCAGTCGGTGAGCAGTTCTTC. The chain is built from TRBV10-3 and TRBJ2-1, with 9 bases matching TRBD2. The CDR3 has 16 amino acids. The germline V gene has CDR1 ENHRY and CDR2 SYGVKD. The junction had 11 bases not matched to a gene; V was cut back by 2 bases and J by 9 bases.

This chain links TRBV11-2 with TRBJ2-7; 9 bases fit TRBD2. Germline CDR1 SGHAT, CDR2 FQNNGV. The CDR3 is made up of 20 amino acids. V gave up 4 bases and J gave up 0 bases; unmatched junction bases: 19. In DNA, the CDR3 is TGTGCCAGCAGCTCTTACCCCGGGACTGCTAGCGGGATGACCTCCTACGAGCAGTACTTC. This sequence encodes CASSSYPGTASGMTSYEQYF.

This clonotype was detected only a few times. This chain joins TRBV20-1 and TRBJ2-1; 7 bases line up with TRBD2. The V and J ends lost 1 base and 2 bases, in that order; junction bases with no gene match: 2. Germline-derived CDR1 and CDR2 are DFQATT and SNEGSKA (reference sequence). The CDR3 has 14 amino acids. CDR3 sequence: CSARAGGPYNEQFF. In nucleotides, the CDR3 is TGCAGTGCTAGAGCGGGAGGCCCCTACAATGAGCAGTTCTTC.

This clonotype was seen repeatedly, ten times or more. CDR3 bases: TGTGCCAGCAGTCCTCCGTGGGGAGGTAACTATGGCTACACCTTC. Amino acid sequence: CASSPPWGGNYGYTF. The rearrangement links TRBV28 to TRBJ1-2; D remains ambiguous. CDR1 and CDR2 (germline): MDHEN, SYDVKM. V lost 5 bases and J lost 1, with 14 bases in between. The CDR3 is 15 residues long.

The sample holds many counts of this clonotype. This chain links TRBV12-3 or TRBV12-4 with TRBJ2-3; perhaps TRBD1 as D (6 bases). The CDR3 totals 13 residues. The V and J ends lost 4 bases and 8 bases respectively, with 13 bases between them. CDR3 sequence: CASSSGRGATQYF. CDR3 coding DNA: TGTGCCAGCAGTTCAGGCAGGGGAGCTACGCAGTATTTT.

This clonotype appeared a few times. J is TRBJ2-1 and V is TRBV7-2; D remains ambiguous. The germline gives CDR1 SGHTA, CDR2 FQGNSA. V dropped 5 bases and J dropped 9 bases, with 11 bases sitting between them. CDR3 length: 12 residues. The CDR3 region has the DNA TGTGCCAGCAGCCAGGTCACGAGTGAGCAGTTCTTC. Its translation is CASSQVTSEQFF.

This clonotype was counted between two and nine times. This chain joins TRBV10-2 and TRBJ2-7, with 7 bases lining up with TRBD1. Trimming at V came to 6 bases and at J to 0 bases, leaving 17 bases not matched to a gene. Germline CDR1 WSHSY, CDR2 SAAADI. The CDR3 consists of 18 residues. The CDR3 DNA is TGCGCCAGCAGAGTTGATGTTACCGGACAGGCATTCTCCTACGAGCAGTACTTC. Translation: CASRVDVTGQAFSYEQYF.

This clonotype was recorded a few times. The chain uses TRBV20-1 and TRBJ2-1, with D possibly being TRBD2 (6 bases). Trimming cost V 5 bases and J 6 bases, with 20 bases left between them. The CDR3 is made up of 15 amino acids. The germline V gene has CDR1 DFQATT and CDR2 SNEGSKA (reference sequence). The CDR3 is CSALTSIGVGNEQFF. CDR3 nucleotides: TGCAGTGCTTTGACTAGTATAGGGGTGGGCAATGAGCAGTTCTTC.

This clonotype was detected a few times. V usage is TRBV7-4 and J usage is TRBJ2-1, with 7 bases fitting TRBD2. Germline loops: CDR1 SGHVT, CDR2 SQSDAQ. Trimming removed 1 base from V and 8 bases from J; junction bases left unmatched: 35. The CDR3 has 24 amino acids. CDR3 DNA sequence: TGTGCCAGCAGCTTAGTAGCCCGAGTATCAGCGGCGGGAGAGGTCTGGATTGGCCACTATGAGCAGTTCTTC. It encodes CASSLVARVSAAGEVWIGHYEQFF.

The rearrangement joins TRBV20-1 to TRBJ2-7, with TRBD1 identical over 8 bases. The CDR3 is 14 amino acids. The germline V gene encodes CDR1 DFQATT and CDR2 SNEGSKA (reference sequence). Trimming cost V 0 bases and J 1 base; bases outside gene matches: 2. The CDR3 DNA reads TGCAGTGCTAGAGAAGGGACAGGTTCCTACGAGCAGTACTTC. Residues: CSAREGTGSYEQYF.

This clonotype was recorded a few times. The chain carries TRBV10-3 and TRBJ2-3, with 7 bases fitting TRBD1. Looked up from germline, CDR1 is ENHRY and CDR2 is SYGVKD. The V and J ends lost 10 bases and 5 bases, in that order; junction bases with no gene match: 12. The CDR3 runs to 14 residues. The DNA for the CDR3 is TGTGCCACCCACAGGGGACGAGGTGAAGATACGCAGTATTTT. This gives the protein CATHRGRGEDTQYF.

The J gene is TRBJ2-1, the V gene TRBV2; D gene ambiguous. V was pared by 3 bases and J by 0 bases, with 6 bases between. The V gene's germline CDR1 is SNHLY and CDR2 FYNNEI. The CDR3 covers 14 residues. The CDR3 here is CASSDYVSYNEQFF. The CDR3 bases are TGTGCCAGCAGTGACTATGTCTCCTACAATGAGCAGTTCTTC.

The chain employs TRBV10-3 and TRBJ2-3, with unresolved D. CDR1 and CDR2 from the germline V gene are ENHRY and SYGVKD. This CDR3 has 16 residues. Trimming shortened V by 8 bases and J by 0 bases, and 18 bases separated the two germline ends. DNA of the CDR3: TGTGCCATCTCCCCCGGAGAGGAGACTAGCACAGATACGCAGTATTTT. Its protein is CAISPGEETSTDTQYF.

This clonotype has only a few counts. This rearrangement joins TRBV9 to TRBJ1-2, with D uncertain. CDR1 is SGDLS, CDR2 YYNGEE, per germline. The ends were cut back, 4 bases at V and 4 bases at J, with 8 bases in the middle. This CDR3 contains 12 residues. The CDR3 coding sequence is TGTGCCAGCAGCTCAGGCGGCTATGGCTACACCTTC. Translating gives CASSSGGYGYTF. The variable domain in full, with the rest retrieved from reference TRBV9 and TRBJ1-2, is DSGVTQTPKHLITATGQRVTLRCSPRSGDLSVYWYQQSLDQGLQFLIQYYNGEERAKGNILERFSAQQFPDLHSELNLSSLELGDSALYFCASSSGGYGYTFGSGTRLTVV.

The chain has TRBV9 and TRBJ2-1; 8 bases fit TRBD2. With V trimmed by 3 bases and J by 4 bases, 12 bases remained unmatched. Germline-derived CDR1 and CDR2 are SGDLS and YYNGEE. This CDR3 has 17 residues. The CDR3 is CASSATRVAGGYNEQFF. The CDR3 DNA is TGTGCCAGCAGCGCAACCCGGGTGGCGGGAGGATACAATGAGCAGTTCTTC.

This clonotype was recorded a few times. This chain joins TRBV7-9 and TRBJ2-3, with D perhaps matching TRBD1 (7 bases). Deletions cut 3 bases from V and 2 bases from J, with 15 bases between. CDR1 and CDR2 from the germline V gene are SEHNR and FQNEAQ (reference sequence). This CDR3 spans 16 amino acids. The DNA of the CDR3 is TGTGCCAGCAGCTTTAGACGACAGGGACTCACAGATACGCAGTATTTT. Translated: CASSFRRQGLTDTQYF.

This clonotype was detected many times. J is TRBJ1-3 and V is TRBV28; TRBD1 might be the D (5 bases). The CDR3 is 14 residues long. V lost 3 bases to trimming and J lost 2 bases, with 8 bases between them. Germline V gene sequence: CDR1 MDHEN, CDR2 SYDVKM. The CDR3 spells CASSFRGTGNTIYF. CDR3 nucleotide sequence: TGTGCCAGCAGTTTTCGGGGGACTGGAAACACCATATATTTT.

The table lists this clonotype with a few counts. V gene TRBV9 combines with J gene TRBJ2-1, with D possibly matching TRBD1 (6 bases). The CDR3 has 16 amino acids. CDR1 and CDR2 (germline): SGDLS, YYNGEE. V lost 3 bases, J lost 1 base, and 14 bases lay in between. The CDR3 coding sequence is TGTGCCAGCAGCGACCCAACCGGGACATCCTACAATGAGCAGTTCTTC. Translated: CASSDPTGTSYNEQFF.

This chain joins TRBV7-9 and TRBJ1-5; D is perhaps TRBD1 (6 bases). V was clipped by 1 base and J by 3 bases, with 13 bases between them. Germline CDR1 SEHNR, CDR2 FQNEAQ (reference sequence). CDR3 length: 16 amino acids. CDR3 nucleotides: TGTGCCAGCAGCTTAGGATCCCAGGGGACCAATCAGCCCCAGCATTTT. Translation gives CASSLGSQGTNQPQHF. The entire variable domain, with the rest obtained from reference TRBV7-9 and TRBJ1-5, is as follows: DTGVSQNPRHKITKRGQNVTFRCDPISEHNRLYWYRQTLGQGPEFLTYFQNEAQLEKSRLLSDRFSAERPKGSFSTLEIQRTEQGDSAMYLCASSLGSQGTNQPQHFGDGTRLSIL.

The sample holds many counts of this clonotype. CDR3 loop: CSASVLAGRDTQYF. The DNA for the CDR3 is TGCAGTGCCTCTGTACTAGCGGGAAGAGATACGCAGTATTTT. The J gene is TRBJ2-3, the V gene TRBV20-1; 10 bases are a match to TRBD2. With 6 bases clipped from V and 5 bases from J, the junction kept 8 bases outside the gene matches. This CDR3 is 14 amino acids long. CDR1 is DFQATT, CDR2 SNEGSKA, per germline (reference sequence).

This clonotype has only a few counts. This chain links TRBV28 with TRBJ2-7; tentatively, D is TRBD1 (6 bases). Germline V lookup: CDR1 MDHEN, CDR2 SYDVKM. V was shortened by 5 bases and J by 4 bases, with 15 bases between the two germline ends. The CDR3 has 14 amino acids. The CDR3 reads CASSSRTERYEQYF. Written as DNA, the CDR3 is TGTGCCAGCAGTAGCAGGACAGAACGTTACGAGCAGTACTTC.

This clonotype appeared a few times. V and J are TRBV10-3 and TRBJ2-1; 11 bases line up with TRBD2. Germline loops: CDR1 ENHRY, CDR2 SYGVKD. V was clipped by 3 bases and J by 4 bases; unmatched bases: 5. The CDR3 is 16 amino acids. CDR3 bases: TGTGCCATCAGTGAACGGCTAGCGGGAGGATACAATGAGCAGTTCTTC. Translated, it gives CAISERLAGGYNEQFF.

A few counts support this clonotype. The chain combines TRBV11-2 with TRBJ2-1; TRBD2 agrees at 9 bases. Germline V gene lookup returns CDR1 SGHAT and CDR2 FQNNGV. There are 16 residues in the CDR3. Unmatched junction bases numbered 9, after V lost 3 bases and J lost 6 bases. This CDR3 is CASSFLSSGTLNEQFF. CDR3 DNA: TGTGCCAGCAGCTTTCTTTCTAGCGGGACCCTCAATGAGCAGTTCTTC.

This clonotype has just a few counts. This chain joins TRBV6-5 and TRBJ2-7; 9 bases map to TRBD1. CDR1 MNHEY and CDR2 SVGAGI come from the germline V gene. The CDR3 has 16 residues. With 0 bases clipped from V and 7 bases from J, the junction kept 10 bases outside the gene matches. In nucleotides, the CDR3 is TGTGCCAGCAGTTACTCGAAGGGGCTGGGACAGGGAGAGCAGTACTTC. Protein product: CASSYSKGLGQGEQYF.

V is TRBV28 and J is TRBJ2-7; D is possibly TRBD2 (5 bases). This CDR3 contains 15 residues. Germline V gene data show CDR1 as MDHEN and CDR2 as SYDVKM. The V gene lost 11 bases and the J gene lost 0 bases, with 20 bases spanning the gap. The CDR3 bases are TGTGCCGCGACTCAGAGCGGAGAAAGCTCCTACGAGCAGTACTTC. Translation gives CAATQSGESSYEQYF. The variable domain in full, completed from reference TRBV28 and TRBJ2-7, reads DVKVTQSSRYLVKRTGEKVFLECVQDMDHENMFWYRQDPGLGLRLIYFSYDVKMKEKGDIPEGYSVSREKKERFSLILESASTNQTSMYLCAATQSGESSYEQYFGPGTRLTVT.

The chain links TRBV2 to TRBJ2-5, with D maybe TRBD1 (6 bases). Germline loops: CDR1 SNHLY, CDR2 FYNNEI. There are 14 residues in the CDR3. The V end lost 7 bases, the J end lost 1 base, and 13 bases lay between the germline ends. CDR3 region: CASTGQGPQETQYF. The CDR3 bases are TGTGCCAGCACTGGGCAGGGGCCCCAAGAGACCCAGTACTTC.